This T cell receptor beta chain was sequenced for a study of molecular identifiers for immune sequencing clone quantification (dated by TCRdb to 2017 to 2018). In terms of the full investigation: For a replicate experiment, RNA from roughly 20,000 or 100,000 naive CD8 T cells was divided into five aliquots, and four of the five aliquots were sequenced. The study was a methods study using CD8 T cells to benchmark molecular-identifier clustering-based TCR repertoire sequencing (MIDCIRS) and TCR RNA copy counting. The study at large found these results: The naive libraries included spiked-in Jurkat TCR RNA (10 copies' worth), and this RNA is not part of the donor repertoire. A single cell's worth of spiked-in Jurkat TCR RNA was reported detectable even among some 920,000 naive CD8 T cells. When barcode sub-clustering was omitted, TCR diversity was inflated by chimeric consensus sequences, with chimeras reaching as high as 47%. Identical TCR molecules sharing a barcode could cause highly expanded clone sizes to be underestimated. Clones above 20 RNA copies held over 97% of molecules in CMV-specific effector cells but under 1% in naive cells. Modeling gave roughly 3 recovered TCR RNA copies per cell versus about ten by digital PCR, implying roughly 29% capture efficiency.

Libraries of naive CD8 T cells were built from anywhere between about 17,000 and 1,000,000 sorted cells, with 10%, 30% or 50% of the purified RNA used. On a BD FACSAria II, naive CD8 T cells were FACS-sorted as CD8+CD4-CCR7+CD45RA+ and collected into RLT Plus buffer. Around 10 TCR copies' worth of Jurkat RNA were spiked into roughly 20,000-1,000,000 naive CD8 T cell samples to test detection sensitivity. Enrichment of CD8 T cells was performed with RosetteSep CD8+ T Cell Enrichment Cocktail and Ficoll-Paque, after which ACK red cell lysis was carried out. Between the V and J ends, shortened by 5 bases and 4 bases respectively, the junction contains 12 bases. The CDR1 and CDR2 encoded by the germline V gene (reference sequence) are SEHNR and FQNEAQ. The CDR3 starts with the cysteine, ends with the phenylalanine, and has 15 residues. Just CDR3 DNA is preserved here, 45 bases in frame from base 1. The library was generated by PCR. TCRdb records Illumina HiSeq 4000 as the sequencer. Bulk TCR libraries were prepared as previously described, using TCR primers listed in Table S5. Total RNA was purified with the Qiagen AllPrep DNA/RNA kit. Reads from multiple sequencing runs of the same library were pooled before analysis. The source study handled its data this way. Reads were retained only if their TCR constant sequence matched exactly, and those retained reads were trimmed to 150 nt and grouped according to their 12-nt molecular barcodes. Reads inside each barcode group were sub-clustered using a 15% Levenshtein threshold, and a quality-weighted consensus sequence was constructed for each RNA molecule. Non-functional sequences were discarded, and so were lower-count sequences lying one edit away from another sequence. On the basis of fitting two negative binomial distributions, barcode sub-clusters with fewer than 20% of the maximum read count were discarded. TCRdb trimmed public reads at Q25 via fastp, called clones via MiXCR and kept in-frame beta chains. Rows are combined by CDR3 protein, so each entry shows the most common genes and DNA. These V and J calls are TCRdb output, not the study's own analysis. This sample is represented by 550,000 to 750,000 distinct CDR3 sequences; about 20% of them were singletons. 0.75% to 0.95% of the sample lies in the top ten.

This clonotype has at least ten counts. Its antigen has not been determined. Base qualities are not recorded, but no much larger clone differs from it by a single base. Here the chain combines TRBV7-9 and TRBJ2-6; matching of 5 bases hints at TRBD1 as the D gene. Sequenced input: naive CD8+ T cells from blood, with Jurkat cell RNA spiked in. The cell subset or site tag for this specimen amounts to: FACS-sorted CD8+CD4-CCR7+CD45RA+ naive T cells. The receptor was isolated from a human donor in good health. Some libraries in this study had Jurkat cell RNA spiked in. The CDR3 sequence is CASSPRVGGANVLTF. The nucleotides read TGTGCCAGCAGCCCCAGGGTGGGAGGGGCCAACGTCCTGACTTTC.